This T cell receptor (beta chain) appears in the sequencing data of a study of graft-versus-host responses after intestinal transplantation. As for the study in general: Recipients underwent multivisceral, liver-intestinal, or isolated intestinal transplants.

V was clipped by 5 bases and J by 2 bases, with 12 bases between them. This CDR3 spans 14 amino acids. Germline loops: CDR1 MRHNA, CDR2 SNTAGT. This clone showed up just a few times. Its matching antigen is unknown. General study points: Recipient marrow contained GvH clones, some of which appeared first in ileum or blood.

Sequencing used immunoSEQ multiplex PCR; TCRdb keeps in-frame clones, though not all of them. The data show more than 10,000 clones, 65% to 85% seen once. The chain employs TRBV6-4 and TRBJ2-5; a possible D gene is TRBD2 (6 bases). Sequences were derived from PBMCs, sampled roughly 130 days after transplant. The sequence derives from a human patient who received an intestinal transplant, so some T cells may come from the graft donor. The CDR3 reads CASSPTGAQETQYF. CDR3 bases: TGTGCCAGCAGTCCGACGGGAGCACAAGAGACCCAGTACTTC.